One sample yielded the 6 T cell receptor beta chains listed below, sequenced in a study of vaccination and CD4 T cells after COVID-19. Which antigens these TCRs recognize remains unknown. Treatment of the sample: approximately nine-day PBMC culture with coronavirus spike peptide pools or control peptides (ViraFEST assay). CD4+ T lymphocytes from the unexposed donor were collected before the COVID-19 pandemic (2011-2018). The Oncomine TCR Beta short-read assay was what sequenced the DNA obtained from cultured CD4+ T cells. TCRdb reprocessed the PCR reads with MiXCR, giving one entry per CDR3 protein. The sample holds about 7,100 distinct CDR3 sequences, approximately 37% seen once. Material: CD4+ T cells from blood, cultured in vitro. These TCRs come from a human donor in good health.

This clonotype was counted between two and nine times. V is TRBV7-2 and J is TRBJ1-5; the match to TRBD1 covers 12 bases. CDR1 and CDR2 (germline): SGHTA, FQGNSA. J was trimmed by 7 bases and V by 6 bases; bases with no gene match: 10. The CDR3 is 16 residues long. CDR3 DNA sequence: TGTGCCAGCAGGACGGGACAGGGGGCGCCGGGCCAGCCCCAGCATTTT. Translation gives CASRTGQGAPGQPQHF.

In its sample, this clonotype is medium-sized. The gene calls are TRBV24-1 and TRBJ2-5; 7 bases map to TRBD2. Germline loops: CDR1 KGHDR, CDR2 SFDVKD. The length of the CDR3 is 16 residues. Losses at the gene ends were 4 bases for V and 3 bases for J; bases not matched to a gene: 10. The CDR3 DNA sequence: TGTGCCACCAGTGAAGGATCGGGGAGGGAGGAAGAGACCCAGTACTTC. Translated, it gives CATSEGSGREEETQYF.

V and J are TRBV7-2 and TRBJ1-2; no definite D call. CDR3 length: 13 residues. Trimming took 5 bases from V and 1 from J, leaving 8 bases between them. The germline V gene encodes CDR1 SGHTA and CDR2 FQGNSA. The CDR3, as DNA: TGTGCCAGCAGCCAACAGATTAACTATGGCTACACCTTC. Amino acids: CASSQQINYGYTF. Full variable domain (outside the CDR3, taken from reference TRBV7-2 and TRBJ1-2): GAGVSQSPSNKVTEKGKDVELRCDPISGHTALYWYRQSLGQGLEFLIYFQGNSAPDKSGLPSDRFSAERTGGSVSTLTIQRTQQEDSAVYLCASSQQINYGYTFGSGTRLTVV.

This clonotype was detected a few times. The CDR3 sequence is CASSLGSWGGEQYF. The CDR3 coding sequence is TGTGCCAGCAGCTTAGGATCTTGGGGGGGCGAGCAGTACTTC. This chain uses TRBV7-2 with TRBJ2-7; 7 bases line up with TRBD2. Germline loops: CDR1 SGHTA, CDR2 FQGNSA. V shed 1 base, J shed 6 bases, and the junction held 6 bases outside the gene matches. The CDR3 runs to 14 residues.

The sample holds a few counts of this clonotype. The chain is built from TRBV4-2 and TRBJ1-2; weak D call: TRBD1 (5 bases). Trimming cost V 0 bases and J 4 bases, with 18 bases left between them. Per the germline V gene, CDR1 is LGHNA and CDR2 is YNFKEQ. CDR3 length: 17 residues. The CDR3 bases are TGTGCCAGCAGCCAAGACGGGGGTCAGGAGAATCTCTATGGCTACACCTTC. Encoded protein: CASSQDGGQENLYGYTF.

This chain uses TRBV6-1 with TRBJ1-5; 11 bases are shared with TRBD1. Germline loops: CDR1 MNHNS, CDR2 SASEGT. Germline trimming cut 5 bases from V and 6 bases from J; bases unmatched to any gene: 6. The CDR3 consists of 15 residues. The CDR3 protein is CASSPGTGGGQPQHF. The CDR3 DNA follows: TGTGCCAGCAGTCCCGGGACAGGGGGTGGTCAGCCCCAGCATTTT.